This record covers a single TCR beta chain. Its antigen is not known. Trimming took 5 bases from V and 4 from J, leaving 18 bases between them. Germline CDR1 reads LNHDA; CDR2 reads SQIVND (reference sequence). The CDR3 has 16 amino acids. The data derive from a study of T-cell memory formation after mild COVID-19. 5'RACE primed from the constant segment yielded TCR alpha and TCR beta cDNA libraries bearing sample barcodes and UMIs. TCRdb recomputed calls from the 5' RACE reads with MiXCR, one row per CDR3 protein. The sample has about 100,000 distinct CDR3 sequences, approximately 12% seen once. Study outcomes and limitations: Some responding clones appeared in pre-infection memory, suggesting cross-reactive memory joined. The authors left the SARS-CoV-2 specificity of second-wave clones peaking on day 37 unconfirmed.

The rearrangement joins TRBV19 to TRBJ1-5; a possible D gene is TRBD1 (6 bases). Sequences were obtained from PBMCs or a T cell subset sorted from them (not recorded which). This clonotype originated in a man between 18 and 29 years old who had mild COVID-19 (a few samples of this study predate the infection). Cell type and time point are not known. The CDR3 DNA follows: TGTGCCAGTAGTCCCCGGGACCGGGGGCGGAATCAGCCCCAGCATTTT. Its translation is CASSPRDRGRNQPQHF.